These 7 T cell receptor beta chains originate from one sample sequenced in a study of blood T cell repertoires in COVID-19. The table came from immunoSEQ multiplex PCR; TCRdb's copy has only in-frame clones and leaves some out. The sample includes over 90,000 clones, approximately 79% of them seen just once. Sequencing was performed on peripheral blood. These TCRs come from a man aged 65-85 years with COVID-19, enrolled during active disease.

The chain links TRBV4-3 to TRBJ2-5; possibly TRBD2 for D (6 bases). Germline CDR1 LGHNA, CDR2 YSLEER. The length of the CDR3 is 13 residues. V lost 0 bases and J lost 4, with 6 bases in between. The CDR3 DNA sequence: TGCGCCAGCAGCCAAGAGGAGGGAGAGACCCAGTACTTC. Its translation is CASSQEEGETQYF.

The rearrangement uses TRBV12-1 and TRBJ2-7; the table's D call, TRBD2, has no DNA check behind it. TRBV12-1 is given as a pseudogene. The CDR3 covers 13 residues. For the CDR3, the DNA is TGTGCCAGCAGCCGGGGACTCTCCTACGAGCAGTACTTC. Encoded protein: CASSRGLSYEQYF.

This clone was picked up one time. The chain recombines TRBV7-2 with TRBJ1-1; no definite D call. V shed 6 bases and J shed 0 bases, with 20 bases lying between them. Germline lookup yields CDR1 SGHTA and CDR2 FQGNSA. The CDR3 length is 17 residues. The DNA for the CDR3 is TGTGCCAGCAGTCTAGAGTGGAGAGGGCAGATGAACACTGAAGCTTTCTTT. Protein: CASSLEWRGQMNTEAFF.

The CDR3 bases are TGTGCCAGCAGCAGAAACCGGGACACTACTCAGGAGTACTTC. It encodes CASSRNRDTTQEYF. The chain couples TRBV6-5 to TRBJ2-7; possible D gene TRBD1, 6 bases. Trimming stripped 6 bases from V and 11 bases from J, with 23 bases between. This CDR3 has 14 amino acids. The V gene's germline CDR1 is MNHEY and CDR2 SVGAGI.

The V and J genes are TRBV7-2 and TRBJ1-2, with D hard to call. The V gene's germline CDR1 is SGHTA and CDR2 FQGNSA. The length of the CDR3 is 14 residues. Trimming took 5 bases from V and 2 from J, leaving 12 bases between them. DNA of the CDR3: TGTGCCAGCAGCCGTGACATAGGCAACTATGGCTACACCTTC. This codes for CASSRDIGNYGYTF.

This clone was picked up one time. The V call is TRBV11-3, the J call TRBJ2-2; D gene uncertain. This CDR3 contains 12 residues. Germline V gene lookup returns CDR1 SGHNT and CDR2 YENEEA. V was shortened by 5 bases and J by 6 bases, with 7 bases between the two germline ends. CDR3 nucleotide sequence: TGTGCCAGCAGCCTGAGGTCCGGGGAGCTGTTTTTT. Protein sequence: CASSLRSGELFF.

The sample holds a few counts of this clone. This chain links TRBV4-1 with TRBJ2-2, with D uncertain. This CDR3 comprises 14 residues. Trimming took off 1 base at V and 6 bases at J, with 9 bases between the two ends. The germline gives CDR1 MGHRA, CDR2 YSYEKL. The CDR3, as DNA: TGCGCCAGCAGCCAAGCTGGCCGGGCCGGGGAGCTGTTTTTT. It codes for CASSQAGRAGELFF.